The subject of this entry is one TCR beta chain. No antigen is known for it. The data derive from a study of OX40 agonist ivuxolimab in advanced cancers. Study-level points and caveats: CD8+ T cells showed, on average, more clonal expansion than CD4+ cells. The expanded peripheral T cells' antigen specificity was not determined.

The repertoire was sequenced with immunoSEQ multiplex PCR; TCRdb's copy has only in-frame clones and lacks some. The sample consists of about 40,000 clones, approximately 82% of them appearing once. This CDR3 is 13 amino acids long. Looked up from germline, CDR1 is MNHNY and CDR2 is SVGAGI (reference sequence). V was cut by 6 bases and J by 8 bases, with 13 bases left in between. This receptor was taken from an adult with an advanced solid tumor such as melanoma, head and neck, liver or kidney cancer. Source: CD4+ or CD8+ T cells sorted from blood, taken in a trial of the OX40 agonist ivuxolimab. The chain joins TRBV6-6 to TRBJ1-4; D is unresolved. The CDR3 sequence: CASRRREPEKLFF. The CDR3 DNA follows: TGTGCCAGCAGACGCCGGGAGCCAGAAAAACTGTTTTTT.